Listed below are T cell receptor beta chains from one sample, sequenced in a study of blood T cell repertoires in COVID-19. TCRdb's copy holds only in-frame clones and misses some; the assay was immunoSEQ multiplex PCR. The sample records about 120,000 clones, roughly 90% being singletons. The specimen sequenced was peripheral blood. Receptors originate from a man aged 60 to 75 with COVID-19, enrolled during active disease. Each CDR3 is given with its conserved first and last residue. Fields, in order: J gene, V gene, D gene, clone size, CDR3 protein, CDR3 DNA. A D gene is named only where the DNA matches it firmly. Not every row has a clone size; where given, it reads once, few, many or a size class.

j_gene: TRBJ2-1
v_gene: TRBV30
d_gene: TRBD2
abundance: .
CDR3aa: CACLPAVGERFSGRGDEQFF
CDR3nt: TGTGCCTGCCTCCCAGCGGTAGGGGAACGGTTTAGCGGGAGGGGTGATGAGCAGTTCTTC

j_gene: TRBJ2-1
v_gene: TRBV27
d_gene: .
abundance: .
CDR3aa: CASSLGRWPVDEQFF
CDR3nt: TGTGCCAGCAGTTTAGGCCGTTGGCCCGTCGATGAGCAGTTCTTC

j_gene: TRBJ1-6
v_gene: TRBV7-8
d_gene: TRBD1
abundance: once
CDR3aa: CASSQGQVNSPLHF
CDR3nt: TGTGCCAGCAGCCAGGGACAGGTTAATTCACCCCTCCACTTT

j_gene: TRBJ1-2
v_gene: TRBV5-1
d_gene: TRBD1
abundance: once
CDR3aa: CASSLGDRGIDGYTF
CDR3nt: TGCGCCAGCAGCTTAGGGGACAGGGGCATCGATGGCTACACCTTC

j_gene: TRBJ1-3
v_gene: TRBV19
d_gene: TRBD1
abundance: .
CDR3aa: CASSWTGGENTIYF
CDR3nt: TGTGCCAGTAGCTGGACAGGGGGCGAAAACACCATATATTTT

j_gene: TRBJ2-1
v_gene: TRBV5-4
d_gene: TRBD2
abundance: .
CDR3aa: CASSLMGGPRNEQFF
CDR3nt: TGTGCCAGCAGCTTGATGGGAGGGCCTCGGAATGAGCAGTTCTTC

j_gene: TRBJ2-1
v_gene: TRBV15
d_gene: .
abundance: .
CDR3aa: CATSRDQGGGVDEQFF
CDR3nt: TGTGCCACCAGCAGAGATCAGGGGGGAGGAGTAGATGAGCAGTTCTTC

j_gene: TRBJ2-1
v_gene: TRBV6-2/TRBV6-3
d_gene: TRBD2
abundance: .
CDR3aa: CASSYYPGLAGGSSYNEQFF
CDR3nt: TGTGCCAGCAGTTACTACCCCGGACTAGCGGGGGGCTCCTCCTACAATGAGCAGTTCTTC

j_gene: TRBJ2-3
v_gene: TRBV20-1
d_gene: .
abundance: .
CDR3aa: CSARLLDTQYF
CDR3nt: TGCAGTGCTAGACTTTTAGATACGCAGTATTTT

j_gene: TRBJ1-3
v_gene: TRBV5-6
d_gene: TRBD1
abundance: .
CDR3aa: CASSSRTGWLGNTIYF
CDR3nt: TGTGCCAGCAGCTCTAGGACAGGGTGGCTTGGAAACACCATATATTTT

j_gene: TRBJ1-3
v_gene: TRBV4-3
d_gene: .
abundance: .
CDR3aa: CASSQERSGSGNTIYF
CDR3nt: TGCGCCAGCAGCCAAGAAAGGTCCGGGTCTGGAAACACCATATATTTT

j_gene: TRBJ1-1
v_gene: TRBV19
d_gene: .
abundance: .
CDR3aa: CASSIVRGEAFF
CDR3nt: TGTGCCAGTAGTATAGTGAGAGGAGAAGCTTTCTTT

j_gene: TRBJ2-7
v_gene: TRBV10-3
d_gene: TRBD1
abundance: once
CDR3aa: CAISDPGTGNEQYF
CDR3nt: TGTGCCATCAGTGATCCCGGGACAGGGAACGAGCAGTACTTC

j_gene: TRBJ2-5
v_gene: TRBV6-1
d_gene: .
abundance: .
CDR3aa: CASSEVWDIEETQYF
CDR3nt: TGTGCCAGCAGTGAAGTTTGGGACATAGAAGAGACCCAGTACTTC

j_gene: TRBJ2-1
v_gene: TRBV5-1
d_gene: .
abundance: .
CDR3aa: CASSSLGVRNEQFF
CDR3nt: TGCGCCAGCAGCTCGCTGGGAGTTCGAAATGAGCAGTTCTTC

j_gene: TRBJ2-6
v_gene: TRBV7-9
d_gene: TRBD1
abundance: .
CDR3aa: CASSFWTGTSGANVLTF
CDR3nt: TGTGCCAGCAGCTTCTGGACAGGGACTTCTGGGGCCAACGTCCTGACTTTC

j_gene: TRBJ2-7
v_gene: TRBV28
d_gene: TRBD1
abundance: .
CDR3aa: CASSPGTGYNYEQYF
CDR3nt: TGTGCCAGCAGCCCCGGGACAGGGTACAACTACGAGCAGTACTTC

j_gene: TRBJ1-1
v_gene: TRBV2
d_gene: TRBD1
abundance: .
CDR3aa: CAIPDRLIRNTEAFF
CDR3nt: TGTGCCATCCCGGACAGGTTAATCCGAAACACTGAAGCTTTCTTT

j_gene: TRBJ2-7
v_gene: TRBV12-3/TRBV12-4
d_gene: .
abundance: .
CDR3aa: CASSPTAYEQYF
CDR3nt: TGTGCCAGCAGCCCCACGGCCTACGAGCAGTACTTC

j_gene: TRBJ2-7
v_gene: TRBV12-5
d_gene: TRBD1
abundance: once
CDR3aa: CASGSGQTFYEQYF
CDR3nt: TGTGCTAGTGGTTCGGGACAGACCTTCTACGAGCAGTACTTC

j_gene: TRBJ2-1
v_gene: TRBV4-1
d_gene: .
abundance: .
CDR3aa: CASSQVGSETNEQFF
CDR3nt: TGCGCCAGCAGCCAAGTCGGGAGTGAGACCAATGAGCAGTTCTTC

j_gene: TRBJ2-3
v_gene: TRBV19
d_gene: TRBD1
abundance: .
CDR3aa: CASRNPGQGGGDTQYF
CDR3nt: TGTGCCAGTAGAAACCCGGGACAGGGGGGGGGAGATACGCAGTATTTT

j_gene: TRBJ2-3
v_gene: TRBV9
d_gene: .
abundance: .
CDR3aa: CASSVVAASTDTQYF
CDR3nt: TGTGCCAGCAGCGTAGTAGCTGCTAGCACAGATACGCAGTATTTT

j_gene: TRBJ2-1
v_gene: TRBV7-7
d_gene: TRBD2
abundance: .
CDR3aa: CASSPGPKGLGISYNEQFF
CDR3nt: TGTGCTAGCAGCCCCGGGCCAAAGGGACTAGGGATCTCCTACAATGAGCAGTTCTTC

j_gene: TRBJ1-1
v_gene: TRBV5-6
d_gene: .
abundance: .
CDR3aa: CASSITRTEAFF
CDR3nt: TGTGCCAGCAGCATTACTCGGACTGAAGCTTTCTTT

j_gene: TRBJ2-3
v_gene: TRBV4-3
d_gene: TRBD2
abundance: .
CDR3aa: CASSQEGSAGVRTDTQYF
CDR3nt: TGCGCCAGCAGCCAAGAGGGGTCGGCGGGAGTGCGCACAGATACGCAGTATTTT

j_gene: TRBJ2-1
v_gene: TRBV2
d_gene: .
abundance: few
CDR3aa: CASSLILRNEQFF
CDR3nt: TGTGCCAGCAGCCTTATCCTCAGAAATGAGCAGTTCTTC

j_gene: TRBJ1-1
v_gene: TRBV18
d_gene: TRBD1
abundance: .
CDR3aa: CASSPPSGGRDTEAFF
CDR3nt: TGTGCCAGCTCACCACCGTCAGGGGGGCGCGACACTGAAGCTTTCTTT

j_gene: TRBJ2-7
v_gene: TRBV28
d_gene: TRBD1
abundance: once
CDR3aa: CASRTARDRSYEQYF
CDR3nt: TGTGCCAGCAGGACGGCCAGGGACAGATCCTACGAGCAGTACTTC

j_gene: TRBJ2-3
v_gene: TRBV11-3
d_gene: .
abundance: .
CDR3aa: CASSLGATGTGQDTQYF
CDR3nt: TGTGCCAGCAGCTTAGGGGCTACAGGAACTGGGCAAGATACGCAGTATTTT

j_gene: TRBJ2-7
v_gene: TRBV2
d_gene: TRBD2
abundance: .
CDR3aa: CASRRHSGTSNDEQYF
CDR3nt: TGTGCCAGCAGAAGACATTCAGGGACTAGCAACGACGAGCAGTACTTC

j_gene: TRBJ2-3
v_gene: TRBV29-1
d_gene: TRBD2
abundance: .
CDR3aa: CSVEDREREHTDTQYF
CDR3nt: TGCAGCGTTGAAGATCGGGAGCGGGAGCACACAGATACGCAGTATTTT

j_gene: TRBJ1-2
v_gene: TRBV28
d_gene: .
abundance: .
CDR3aa: CASSDDSYGYTF
CDR3nt: TGTGCCAGCAGCGACGACAGCTATGGCTACACCTTC

j_gene: TRBJ2-1
v_gene: TRBV6-2/TRBV6-3
d_gene: TRBD2
abundance: .
CDR3aa: CASSWTSEYNEQFF
CDR3nt: TGTGCCAGCAGTTGGACTAGCGAATACAATGAGCAGTTCTTC

j_gene: TRBJ2-3
v_gene: TRBV29-1
d_gene: TRBD2
abundance: .
CDR3aa: CSVDPTSGSPDTQYF
CDR3nt: TGCAGCGTTGACCCGACTAGCGGGAGCCCAGATACGCAGTATTTT

j_gene: TRBJ1-1
v_gene: TRBV12-5
d_gene: .
abundance: .
CDR3aa: CASGLNGEAFF
CDR3nt: TGTGCTAGTGGTTTGAACGGTGAAGCTTTCTTT

j_gene: TRBJ2-7
v_gene: TRBV24-1
d_gene: .
abundance: .
CDR3aa: CATSDSSYEQYF
CDR3nt: TGTGCCACCAGTGATTCGAGCTACGAGCAGTACTTC

j_gene: TRBJ2-3
v_gene: TRBV19
d_gene: TRBD2
abundance: .
CDR3aa: CASSFLAGGTTDTQYF
CDR3nt: TGTGCCAGTAGTTTTTTAGCGGGAGGTACCACAGATACGCAGTATTTT

j_gene: TRBJ2-7
v_gene: TRBV5-1
d_gene: TRBD2
abundance: once
CDR3aa: CASSSLSGSSLYEQYF
CDR3nt: TGCGCCAGCAGCTCCCTTAGCGGGAGTTCGCTTTACGAGCAGTACTTC

j_gene: TRBJ2-1
v_gene: TRBV7-9
d_gene: TRBD1
abundance: .
CDR3aa: CASSLVQGANEQFF
CDR3nt: TGTGCCAGCAGCTTAGTTCAGGGGGCAAATGAGCAGTTCTTC

j_gene: TRBJ2-7
v_gene: TRBV15
d_gene: TRBD1
abundance: .
CDR3aa: CATSRPGQGTYEQYF
CDR3nt: TGTGCCACCAGCAGACCGGGACAGGGTACCTACGAGCAGTACTTC

j_gene: TRBJ2-4
v_gene: TRBV19
d_gene: TRBD2
abundance: .
CDR3aa: CASSILASGRAKNIQYF
CDR3nt: TGTGCCAGTAGTATTCTGGCTAGCGGGAGAGCAAAAAACATTCAGTACTTC

j_gene: TRBJ2-5
v_gene: TRBV18
d_gene: TRBD1
abundance: .
CDR3aa: CASSPKYTGEETQYF
CDR3nt: TGTGCCAGCTCACCGAAATACACAGGGGAAGAGACCCAGTACTTC

j_gene: TRBJ2-7
v_gene: TRBV18
d_gene: .
abundance: .
CDR3aa: CASHTGSGSYEQYF
CDR3nt: TGTGCCAGTCACACGGGGTCAGGATCCTACGAGCAGTACTTC

j_gene: TRBJ2-7
v_gene: TRBV6-5
d_gene: TRBD2
abundance: .
CDR3aa: CASSYSLGREFDEQYF
CDR3nt: TGTGCCAGCAGTTACTCCCTAGGGAGGGAGTTCGACGAGCAGTACTTC

j_gene: TRBJ1-4
v_gene: TRBV19
d_gene: TRBD1
abundance: .
CDR3aa: CASSTMTGDNEKLFF
CDR3nt: TGTGCCAGTAGTACGATGACAGGGGATAATGAAAAACTGTTTTTT

j_gene: TRBJ2-2
v_gene: TRBV18
d_gene: .
abundance: .
CDR3aa: CASSPASGDTGELFF
CDR3nt: TGTGCCAGCTCACCAGCGTCGGGGGACACCGGGGAGCTGTTTTTT

j_gene: TRBJ2-1
v_gene: TRBV9
d_gene: TRBD2
abundance: .
CDR3aa: CASSVVGTSGRNEQFF
CDR3nt: TGTGCCAGCAGCGTAGTGGGGACTAGCGGGAGGAATGAGCAGTTCTTC

j_gene: TRBJ1-1
v_gene: TRBV3-1/TRBV3-2
d_gene: TRBD1
abundance: few
CDR3aa: CASSSTGRTEAFF
CDR3nt: TGTGCCAGCAGCTCGACAGGGCGGACTGAAGCTTTCTTT

j_gene: TRBJ2-7
v_gene: TRBV19
d_gene: TRBD1
abundance: .
CDR3aa: CASNRDRVKEQYF
CDR3nt: TGTGCCAGTAACCGGGACAGGGTCAAGGAGCAGTACTTC

j_gene: TRBJ2-7
v_gene: TRBV7-8
d_gene: TRBD1
abundance: .
CDR3aa: CASSFFGTGFYEQYF
CDR3nt: TGTGCCAGCAGCTTCTTTGGGACAGGATTCTACGAGCAGTACTTC

j_gene: TRBJ2-1
v_gene: TRBV5-1
d_gene: .
abundance: .
CDR3aa: CASSPPAAQYNEQFF
CDR3nt: TGCGCCAGCAGCCCGCCCGCGGCCCAGTACAATGAGCAGTTCTTC

j_gene: TRBJ1-6
v_gene: TRBV19
d_gene: TRBD1
abundance: .
CDR3aa: CASSLRDSSYNSPLHF
CDR3nt: TGTGCCAGTAGTCTTCGGGACAGCTCCTATAATTCACCCCTCCACTTT

j_gene: TRBJ2-2
v_gene: TRBV30
d_gene: .
abundance: .
CDR3aa: CAWSTALLGTGELFF
CDR3nt: TGTGCCTGGAGTACAGCCCTGTTAGGAACCGGGGAGCTGTTTTTT

j_gene: TRBJ2-7
v_gene: TRBV6-2/TRBV6-3
d_gene: TRBD1
abundance: .
CDR3aa: CASSYSVGQTGGHSYEQYF
CDR3nt: TGTGCCAGCAGTTACTCGGTGGGCCAAACAGGGGGCCATTCCTACGAGCAGTACTTC

j_gene: TRBJ1-2
v_gene: TRBV7-2
d_gene: TRBD1
abundance: .
CDR3aa: CASSLRQGEGYGYTF
CDR3nt: TGTGCCAGCAGCCTCAGACAGGGTGAGGGCTATGGCTACACCTTC

j_gene: TRBJ2-1
v_gene: TRBV18
d_gene: TRBD2
abundance: .
CDR3aa: CASSPGRGAAYEQFF
CDR3nt: TGTGCCAGCTCACCCGGGCGGGGGGCGGCATATGAGCAGTTCTTC

j_gene: TRBJ1-1
v_gene: TRBV9
d_gene: TRBD1
abundance: .
CDR3aa: CASSGTGRTEAFF
CDR3nt: TGTGCCAGCAGCGGGACAGGGAGGACTGAAGCTTTCTTT